The sequence of this T cell receptor (beta chain) was determined in a study of OX40 agonist ivuxolimab in advanced cancers. Study results and limitations: No determination was made of the antigen specificity of the expanded peripheral T cells. Circulating CD4+ and CD8+ T cells showed clonal expansion by week 6 at 0.1 to 3.0 mg/kg. Certain nonresponding patients likewise had low normalized T-cell clonal expansion.

Generated by immunoSEQ multiplex PCR, the TCRdb table keeps only in-frame clones and is missing some. The sample includes roughly 84,000 clones, over 75% seen only once; the top ten take 3.5% to 6%. With regard to this clone: The antigen remains unidentified.

Per the germline V gene, CDR1 is SGHTA and CDR2 is FQGNSA. V was shortened by 5 bases and J by 6 bases, with 10 bases between the two germline ends. The CDR3 length is 12 residues. Here the sequenced sample was CD4+ or CD8+ T cells sorted from blood, taken in a trial of the OX40 agonist ivuxolimab. This clonotype originated in an adult with an advanced solid tumor such as melanoma, head and neck, liver or kidney cancer. The rearrangement links TRBV7-2 to TRBJ1-1, with D possibly TRBD1 on 6 matching bases. The CDR3 coding sequence is TGTGCCAGCAGCCGAGGGGGGTCTGAAGCTTTCTTT. As protein: CASSRGGSEAFF.